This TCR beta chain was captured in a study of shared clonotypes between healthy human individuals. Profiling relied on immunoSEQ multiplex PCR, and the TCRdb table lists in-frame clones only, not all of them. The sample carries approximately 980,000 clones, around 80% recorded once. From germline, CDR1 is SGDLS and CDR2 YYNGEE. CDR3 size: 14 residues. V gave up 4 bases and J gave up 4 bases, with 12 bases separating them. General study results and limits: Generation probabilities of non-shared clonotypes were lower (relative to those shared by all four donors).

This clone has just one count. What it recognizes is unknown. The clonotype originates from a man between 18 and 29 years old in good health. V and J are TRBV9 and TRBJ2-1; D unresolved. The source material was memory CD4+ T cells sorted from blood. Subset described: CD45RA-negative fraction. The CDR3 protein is CASSPQPIYNEQFF. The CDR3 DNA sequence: TGTGCCAGCAGCCCTCAGCCTATATACAATGAGCAGTTCTTC.